This section outlines one T cell receptor (beta chain) sequence together with its context. Antigen unknown. Trimming cost V 5 bases and J 1 base, with 5 bases left between them. In germline, CDR1 is MNHEY, CDR2 SVGAGI. CDR3 length: 12 residues. These data originate in a study of OX40 agonist ivuxolimab in advanced cancers. Study-level findings and limits: Clones of CD4+ and CD8+ blood T cells grew by week 6 at doses of 0.1 to 3.0 mg/kg.

Assay: immunoSEQ multiplex PCR; the TCRdb copy retains only in-frame clones and omits some. Seen here are some 86,000 clones, roughly 84% observed once, and the top ten hold approximately 6.5%. The sample was CD4+ or CD8+ T cells sorted from blood, taken in a trial of the OX40 agonist ivuxolimab. This rearrangement joins TRBV6-5 to TRBJ1-2; no firm D call. The TCR was taken from an adult with an advanced solid tumor such as melanoma, head and neck, liver or kidney cancer. CDR3 nucleotides: TGTGCCAGCAGTCGCAGTAACTATGGCTACACCTTC. Encoded protein: CASSRSNYGYTF.